A single sample is the source of the 20 T cell receptor beta chains below, sequenced in a study of breast tumors, draining lymph nodes, adjacent tissues. TCRdb reprocessed the multiplex PCR reads with MiXCR, giving one entry per CDR3 protein. Among more than 100,000 distinct CDR3 sequences listed, around 22% were seen once. Breast cancer patients provided tissue from their axillary draining lymph nodes. The sequencing input was axillary lymph node tissue. These receptors were taken from a female donor with breast cancer. Some clones in this sample may be carry-over from other donors' samples.

This clonotype occurred many times. CDR3 sequence reads: CASSKLAGGQETQYF. CDR3 bases: TGTGCCAGCAGCAAACTAGCGGGGGGACAAGAGACCCAGTACTTC. This chain uses TRBV7-6 with TRBJ2-5; 12 nucleotides line up with TRBD2. CDR1 SGHVS and CDR2 FNYEAQ come from the germline V gene. J gave up 2 bases and V 5 bases, and 3 bases lay outside the gene matches. There are 15 residues in the CDR3.

This clonotype came up many times. The V and J genes are TRBV5-1 and TRBJ2-7; D gene unclear. Trimming removed 0 bases at V and 5 bases at J, with 6 bases between. Germline V gene data show CDR1 as SGHRS and CDR2 as YFSETQ. This CDR3 is 12 amino acids long. The CDR3 DNA sequence: TGCGCCAGCAGCTTGGGGAGAGACGAGCAGTACTTC. This translates into CASSLGRDEQYF.

This clonotype was seen many times. The chain combines TRBV24-1 with TRBJ2-5; 8 positions agree with TRBD1. This CDR3 contains 16 residues. V shed 2 bases and J 4 bases; nucleotides not matched to a gene: 8. Germline CDR1 KGHDR, CDR2 SFDVKD. CDR3 in DNA: TGTGCCACCAGTGATTCAGGACAGGGCGTTAGAGAGACCCAGTACTTC. Translated, it gives CATSDSGQGVRETQYF.

This clonotype was counted at least ten times. V usage is TRBV19 and J usage is TRBJ2-5; no clear D gene. The CDR3 totals 13 residues. From germline, CDR1 is LNHDA and CDR2 SQIVND (reference sequence). V was clipped by 7 bases and J by 3 bases, with 12 bases between them. DNA of the CDR3: TGTGCCAGTAATGAATGGGGAAAAGAGACCCAGTACTTC. Its translation is CASNEWGKETQYF.

This clonotype was picked up many times. The chain employs TRBV6-5 and TRBJ2-7, with a tentative D call TRBD1 (5 bases). V lost 5 bases and J lost 2, with 22 bases in between. The CDR3 sequence is 17 residues long. Germline loops: CDR1 MNHEY, CDR2 SVGAGI. CDR3 in DNA: TGTGCCAGCAGTCCCGAGGACAACAGGTCATTCACCTACGAGCAGTACTTC. Protein: CASSPEDNRSFTYEQYF.

As concerns this clonotype: The CDR3 ends on some other residue instead of the conserved phenylalanine or tryptophan, so this is likely a read error. This chain uses TRBV5-4 with TRBJ2-6, with D perhaps matching TRBD1 (6 bases). The CDR3 length is 16 residues. Germline V CDR1 and CDR2: SGHNT, YYREEE (reference sequence). V lost 1 base and J lost 4, with 12 bases in between. The CDR3 bases are TGTGCCAGCAGCTTGTACACAGGGTCCGGGGCCAACGTCCTGACTCTC. Its translation: CASSLYTGSGANVLTL.

A word on this clonotype: Given a much more abundant clone one base away, this may be a read error. The V gene is TRBV15, the J gene TRBJ2-2; D remains unclear. Germline V gene lookup returns CDR1 LNHNV and CDR2 YYDKDF (reference sequence). The CDR3 is 13 residues long. For the CDR3, the DNA is TGTGCCACCAGGAGAGAGGCCCGCGGGGAGCTGTTTTTT. This translates into CATRREARGELFF.

As concerns this clonotype: Possible read error: a much larger clone is one base away. V gene TRBV3-1 combines with J gene TRBJ2-1, with D hard to call. The CDR3 runs to 12 residues. From germline, CDR1 is LGHDT and CDR2 YNNKEL (reference sequence). CDR3 sequence: CASSRLENEQSF. For the CDR3, the DNA is TGTGCCAGCAGTCGACTGGAAAATGAGCAGTCCTTC.

On this clonotype itself: Being one base from a much bigger clone, this may be a read error. The chain joins TRBV5-1 to TRBJ2-3, with a possible D match to TRBD2 (5 bases). Germline lookup yields CDR1 SGHRS and CDR2 YFSETQ. This CDR3 comprises 13 residues. CDR3 nucleotides: TGCGCCGGCAGCTTGGAGGCAGCAGATACGCAGTATTTT. The encoded protein is CAGSLEAADTQYF.

This clonotype was counted at least ten times. V and J are TRBV15 and TRBJ2-7; possibly TRBD1 for D (5 bases). Germline lookup yields CDR1 LNHNV and CDR2 YYDKDF (reference sequence). This CDR3 is built from 15 residues. V was shortened by 4 bases and J by 2 bases, with 15 bases between the two germline ends. The CDR3 region is CATSNDNRPTYEQYF. The CDR3 coding sequence is TGTGCCACCAGCAATGATAACAGGCCAACCTACGAGCAGTACTTC.

A few counts support this clonotype. The gene calls are TRBV3-1 and TRBJ2-1; D remains unclear. Trimming stripped 3 bases from V and 9 bases from J, with 9 bases between. Germline V gene lookup returns CDR1 LGHDT and CDR2 YNNKEL (reference sequence). CDR3 length: 12 amino acids. CDR3: CASSHPWSEQFF. The CDR3 coding sequence is TGTGCCAGCAGCCACCCCTGGTCTGAGCAGTTCTTC.

The table lists this clonotype with many counts. The V and J genes are TRBV5-1 and TRBJ2-3; the match to TRBD2 covers 9 bases. V shed 7 bases, J shed 1 base, and the junction held 7 bases outside the gene matches. This CDR3 is 15 amino acids long. The V gene's germline CDR1 is SGHRS and CDR2 YFSETQ. Here the CDR3 reads CASGVGLAGTDTQYF. The CDR3 coding sequence is TGCGCCAGCGGCGTGGGACTAGCAGGCACAGATACGCAGTATTTT.

Notes on this clonotype: A much larger clone lies a single base off, so this may be a read error. The rearrangement links TRBV30 to TRBJ2-7; a possible D gene is TRBD1 (6 bases). The CDR3 loop spans 13 amino acids. CDR1 is GTSNPN, CDR2 SVGIG, per germline (reference sequence). CDR3 in amino acids: CAWRSQGLTERYF. The DNA of the CDR3 is TGTGCCTGGAGGTCGCAGGGGCTCACCGAGCGGTACTTC.

This clonotype was counted only a few times. CDR3 in DNA: TGTGCCAGCACTCCGGACAGGGTGTCCTACAATGAGCAGTTCTTC. Translation gives CASTPDRVSYNEQFF. This chain joins TRBV6-1 and TRBJ2-1; 8 nucleotides align to TRBD1. Germline V gene data show CDR1 as MNHNS and CDR2 as SASEGT. The length of the CDR3 is 15 residues. Losses at the gene ends were 7 bases for V and 1 base for J; bases not matched to a gene: 6.

In this sample, this clonotype turned up many times. The chain joins TRBV11-2 to TRBJ2-1, with D unresolved. Trimming removed 4 bases at V and 4 bases at J, with 8 bases between. Germline values: CDR1 SGHAT, CDR2 FQNNGV. CDR3 length equals 13 residues. The DNA for the CDR3 is TGTGCCAGCAGCTCACAGATTTACAATGAGCAGTTCTTC. The encoded protein is CASSSQIYNEQFF. Variable domain in full (rest from reference TRBV11-2 and TRBJ2-1): EAGVAQSPRYKIIEKRQSVAFWCNPISGHATLYWYQQILGQGPKLLIQFQNNGVVDDSQLPKDRFSAERLKGVDSTLKIQPAKLEDSAVYLCASSSQIYNEQFFGPGTRLTVL.

This clonotype was observed at least ten times. The V and J genes are TRBV10-1 and TRBJ2-3; 13 nucleotides line up with TRBD2. The V and J ends lost 9 bases and 4 bases, in that order; junction bases with no gene match: 7. The germline V gene has CDR1 WNHNN and CDR2 SYGVQD (reference sequence). This CDR3 has 15 residues. CDR3 DNA sequence: TGCGCCAGTTCAGGACTAGCGGGAGCCTCAGATACGCAGTATTTT. It encodes CASSGLAGASDTQYF.

The J gene is TRBJ2-2, the V gene TRBV3-1, with D hard to call. From germline, CDR1 is LGHDT and CDR2 YNNKEL (reference sequence). CDR3 size: 15 residues. The ends were cut back, 1 base at V and 4 bases at J, with 10 bases in the middle. The CDR3 loop is CASSQAPWSTGELFF. CDR3 nucleotide sequence: TGTGCCAGCAGCCAAGCGCCATGGTCCACCGGGGAGCTGTTTTTT.

This clonotype was observed many times. The CDR3: CAWSGGLGDTQYF. DNA for the CDR3: TGTGCCTGGAGTGGGGGGCTAGGAGATACGCAGTATTTT. The rearrangement uses TRBV30 and TRBJ2-3; maybe TRBD1 (6 bases). V shed 1 base and J shed 5 bases, with 10 bases lying between them. In germline, CDR1 is GTSNPN, CDR2 SVGIG (reference sequence). The CDR3 has 13 amino acids.

This clonotype was seen ten or more times. This chain uses TRBV5-1 with TRBJ2-5; 12 bases are shared with TRBD1. The trim removed 2 bases at V and 5 bases at J, leaving 10 bases unmatched. There are 17 residues in the CDR3. Germline V gene sequence: CDR1 SGHRS, CDR2 YFSETQ. The CDR3 here is CASSFSGGQGAGETQYF. The CDR3 coding sequence is TGCGCCAGCAGCTTTTCGGGGGGACAGGGGGCTGGTGAGACCCAGTACTTC.

This clonotype was recorded at least ten times. The rearrangement uses TRBV7-2 and TRBJ2-1; 10 bases align to TRBD2. With V trimmed by 4 bases and J by 6 bases, 9 bases remained unmatched. This CDR3 region has 16 residues. In germline, CDR1 is SGHTA, CDR2 FQGNSA. The CDR3 coding sequence is TGTGCCAGCAGCTCCCCGGATAGCGGGAGGTCCAATGAGCAGTTCTTC. Protein: CASSSPDSGRSNEQFF.